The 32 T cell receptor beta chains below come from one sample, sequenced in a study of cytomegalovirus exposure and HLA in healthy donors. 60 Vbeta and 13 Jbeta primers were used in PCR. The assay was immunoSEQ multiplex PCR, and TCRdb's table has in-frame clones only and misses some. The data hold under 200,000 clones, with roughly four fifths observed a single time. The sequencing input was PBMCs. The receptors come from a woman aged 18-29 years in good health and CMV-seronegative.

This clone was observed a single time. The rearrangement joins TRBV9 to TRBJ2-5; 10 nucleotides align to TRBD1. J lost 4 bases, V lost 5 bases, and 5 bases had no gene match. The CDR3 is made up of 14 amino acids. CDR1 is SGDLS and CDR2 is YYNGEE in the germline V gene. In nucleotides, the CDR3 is TGTGCCAGCAGTAGGGACAGGGGAGGAGAGACCCAGTACTTC. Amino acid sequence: CASSRDRGGETQYF.

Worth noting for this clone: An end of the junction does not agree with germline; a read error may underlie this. This chain's CDR3 is CASSLTGGSSKGAEAFF. The CDR3, as DNA: TGTGCCAGCAGCCTAACGGGCGGTTCCTCCAAAGGGGCTGAAGCTTTCTTT. The chain uses TRBV7-3 and TRBJ1-1; TRBD1 might be the D (5 bases). Germline V gene sequence: CDR1 SGHTA, CDR2 FQGTGA. The CDR3 length is 17 residues.

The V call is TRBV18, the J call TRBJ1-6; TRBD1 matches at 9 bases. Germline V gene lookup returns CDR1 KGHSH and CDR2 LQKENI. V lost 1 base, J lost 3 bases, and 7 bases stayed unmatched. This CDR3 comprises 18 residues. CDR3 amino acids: CASSPLRQGVDYNSPLHF. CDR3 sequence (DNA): TGTGCCAGCTCACCACTCAGACAGGGGGTGGACTATAATTCACCCCTCCACTTT.

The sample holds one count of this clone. CDR3 sequence: CASSTGLVHGYTF. CDR3 DNA: TGTGCCAGCAGCACAGGTTTAGTCCATGGCTACACCTTC. V usage is TRBV2 and J usage is TRBJ1-2, with D maybe TRBD1 (5 bases). The germline CDR1 and CDR2 sequences are SNHLY and FYNNEI. V lost 6 bases, J lost 6 bases, and 14 bases lay in between. This CDR3 contains 13 residues. Complete variable domain (other parts from reference TRBV2 and TRBJ1-2): EPEVTQTPSHQVTQMGQEVILRCVPISNHLYFYWYRQILGQKVEFLVSFYNNEISEKSEIFDDQFSVERPDGSNFTLKIRSTKLEDSAMYFCASSTGLVHGYTFGSGTRLTVV.

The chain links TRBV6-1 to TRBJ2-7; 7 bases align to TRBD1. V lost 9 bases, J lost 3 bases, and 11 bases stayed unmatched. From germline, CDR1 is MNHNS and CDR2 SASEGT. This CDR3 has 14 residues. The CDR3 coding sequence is TGTGCCAGTACCGGGACAGATCATATCTACGAGCAGTACTTC. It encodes CASTGTDHIYEQYF.

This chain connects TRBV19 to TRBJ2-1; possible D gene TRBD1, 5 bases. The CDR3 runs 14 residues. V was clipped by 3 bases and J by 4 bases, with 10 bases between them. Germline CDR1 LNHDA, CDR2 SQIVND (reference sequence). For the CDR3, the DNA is TGTGCCAGTAGTATGCGACAGAATTACAATGAGCAGTTCTTC. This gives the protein CASSMRQNYNEQFF. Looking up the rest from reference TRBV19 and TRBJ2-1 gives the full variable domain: DGGITQSPKYLFRKEGQNVTLSCEQNLNHDAMYWYRQDPGQGLRLIYYSQIVNDFQKGDIAEGYSVSREKKESFPLTVTSAQKNPTAFYLCASSMRQNYNEQFFGPGTRLTVL.

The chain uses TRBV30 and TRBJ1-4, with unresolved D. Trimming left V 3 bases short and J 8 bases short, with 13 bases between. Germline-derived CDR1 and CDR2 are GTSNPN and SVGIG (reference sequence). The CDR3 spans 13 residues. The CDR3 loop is CAWRVPSMEKLFF. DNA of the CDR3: TGTGCCTGGAGGGTACCGAGCATGGAAAAACTGTTTTTT.

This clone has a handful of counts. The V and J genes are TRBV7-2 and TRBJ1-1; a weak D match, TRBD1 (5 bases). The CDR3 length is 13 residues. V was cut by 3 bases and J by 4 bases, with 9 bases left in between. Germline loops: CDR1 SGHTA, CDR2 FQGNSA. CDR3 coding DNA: TGTGCCAGCAGCTTGGGGCATGGCACTGAAGCTTTCTTT. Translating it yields CASSLGHGTEAFF.

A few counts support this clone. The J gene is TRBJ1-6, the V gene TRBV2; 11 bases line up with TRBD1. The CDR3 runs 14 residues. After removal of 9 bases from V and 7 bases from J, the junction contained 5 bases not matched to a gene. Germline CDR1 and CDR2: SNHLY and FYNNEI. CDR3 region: CASTRDRGNSPLHF. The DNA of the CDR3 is TGTGCCAGTACACGGGACAGGGGGAATTCACCCCTCCACTTT.

This CDR3 reads CAISAAGGFDEQFF. The CDR3 nucleotides are TGTGCCATCAGTGCCGCGGGAGGGTTCGATGAGCAGTTCTTC. This sequence joins TRBV10-3 and TRBJ2-1; 9 positions match TRBD2. Germline V lookup: CDR1 ENHRY, CDR2 SYGVKD. This CDR3 is 14 amino acids long. Trimming at V came to 4 bases and at J to 8 bases, leaving 6 bases not matched to a gene.

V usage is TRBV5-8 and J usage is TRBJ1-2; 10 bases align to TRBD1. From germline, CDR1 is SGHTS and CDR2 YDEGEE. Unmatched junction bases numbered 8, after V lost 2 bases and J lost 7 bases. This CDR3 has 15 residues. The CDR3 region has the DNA TGTGCCAGCAGCTTATTCCGGGACAGGGGCGGTGGCTACACCTTC. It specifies CASSLFRDRGGGYTF.

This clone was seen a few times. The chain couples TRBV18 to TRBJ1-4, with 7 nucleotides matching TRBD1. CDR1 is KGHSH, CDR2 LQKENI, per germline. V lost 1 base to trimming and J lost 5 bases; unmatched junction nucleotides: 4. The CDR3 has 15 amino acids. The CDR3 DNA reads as TGTGCCAGCTCACCACAGACAGGGAGAAATGAAAAACTGTTTTTT. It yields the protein CASSPQTGRNEKLFF.

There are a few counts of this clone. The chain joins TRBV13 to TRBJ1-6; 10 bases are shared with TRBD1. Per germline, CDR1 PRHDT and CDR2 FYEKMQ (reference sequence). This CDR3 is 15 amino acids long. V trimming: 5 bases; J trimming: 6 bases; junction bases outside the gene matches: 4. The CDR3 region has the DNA TGTGCCAGCAGCCCGAGGACAGGGGGTAATTCACCCCTCCACTTT. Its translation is CASSPRTGGNSPLHF.

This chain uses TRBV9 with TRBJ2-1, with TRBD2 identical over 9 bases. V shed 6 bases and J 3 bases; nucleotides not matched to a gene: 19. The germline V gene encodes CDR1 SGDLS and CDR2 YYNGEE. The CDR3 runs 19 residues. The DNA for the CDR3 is TGTGCCAGCACCAAAGGGGCGGGAGGGCGAAACAGAGGCTACAATGAGCAGTTCTTC. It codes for CASTKGAGGRNRGYNEQFF.

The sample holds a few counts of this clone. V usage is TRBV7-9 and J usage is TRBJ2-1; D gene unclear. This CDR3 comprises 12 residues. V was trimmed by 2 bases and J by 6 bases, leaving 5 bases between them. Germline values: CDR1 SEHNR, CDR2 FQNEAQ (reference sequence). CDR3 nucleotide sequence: TGTGCCAGCAGCTTACACATCAATGAGCAGTTCTTC. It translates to CASSLHINEQFF.

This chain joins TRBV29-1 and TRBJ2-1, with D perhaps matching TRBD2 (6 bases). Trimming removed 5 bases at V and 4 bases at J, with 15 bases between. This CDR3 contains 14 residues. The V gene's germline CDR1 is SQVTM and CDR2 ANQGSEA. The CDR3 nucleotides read TGCAGCGTTTCCGGGAGTCCTCTATACAATGAGCAGTTCTTC. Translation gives CSVSGSPLYNEQFF.

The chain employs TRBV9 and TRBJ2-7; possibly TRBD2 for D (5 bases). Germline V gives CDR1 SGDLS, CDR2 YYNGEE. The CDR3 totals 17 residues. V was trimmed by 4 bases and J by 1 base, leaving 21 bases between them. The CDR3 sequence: CASSPPPGNLGSYEQYF. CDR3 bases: TGTGCCAGCAGCCCCCCCCCGGGGAACCTCGGGTCCTACGAGCAGTACTTC. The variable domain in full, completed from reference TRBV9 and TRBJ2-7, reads DSGVTQTPKHLITATGQRVTLRCSPRSGDLSVYWYQQSLDQGLQFLIQYYNGEERAKGNILERFSAQQFPDLHSELNLSSLELGDSALYFCASSPPPGNLGSYEQYFGPGTRLTVT.

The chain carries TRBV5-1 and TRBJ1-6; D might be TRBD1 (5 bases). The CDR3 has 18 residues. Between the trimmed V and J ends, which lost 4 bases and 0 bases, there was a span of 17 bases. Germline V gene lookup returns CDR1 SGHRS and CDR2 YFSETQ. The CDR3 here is CASSRNDRRSSYNSPLHF. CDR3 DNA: TGCGCCAGCAGCCGAAACGACAGACGAAGCTCCTATAATTCACCCCTCCACTTT.

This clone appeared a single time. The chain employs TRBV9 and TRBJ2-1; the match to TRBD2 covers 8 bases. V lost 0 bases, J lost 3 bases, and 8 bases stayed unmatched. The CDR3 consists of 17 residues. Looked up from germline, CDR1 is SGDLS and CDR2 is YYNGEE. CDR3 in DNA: TGTGCCAGCAGCGTAGGGGGCCCGGCGGGAGGCTACAATGAGCAGTTCTTC. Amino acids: CASSVGGPAGGYNEQFF.

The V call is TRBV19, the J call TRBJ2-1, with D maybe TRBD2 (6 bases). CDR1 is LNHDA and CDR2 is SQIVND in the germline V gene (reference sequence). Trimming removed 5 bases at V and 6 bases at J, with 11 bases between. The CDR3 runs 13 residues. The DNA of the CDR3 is TGTGCCAGTAGTCTCCGGGACTCCAATGAGCAGTTCTTC. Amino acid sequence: CASSLRDSNEQFF.

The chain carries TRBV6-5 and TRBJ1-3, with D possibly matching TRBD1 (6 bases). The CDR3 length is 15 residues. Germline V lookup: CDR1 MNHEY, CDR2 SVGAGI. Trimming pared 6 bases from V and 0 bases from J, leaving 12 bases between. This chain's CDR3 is CASRADRYSGNTIYF. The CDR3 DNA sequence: TGTGCCAGCAGAGCCGACAGGTACTCTGGAAACACCATATATTTT.

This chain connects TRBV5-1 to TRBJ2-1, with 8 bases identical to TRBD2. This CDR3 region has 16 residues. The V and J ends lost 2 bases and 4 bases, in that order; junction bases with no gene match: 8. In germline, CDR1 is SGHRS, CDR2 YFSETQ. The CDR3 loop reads CASSLTAAGVYNEQFF. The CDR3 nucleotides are TGCGCCAGCAGCTTAACGGCAGCGGGAGTATACAATGAGCAGTTCTTC.

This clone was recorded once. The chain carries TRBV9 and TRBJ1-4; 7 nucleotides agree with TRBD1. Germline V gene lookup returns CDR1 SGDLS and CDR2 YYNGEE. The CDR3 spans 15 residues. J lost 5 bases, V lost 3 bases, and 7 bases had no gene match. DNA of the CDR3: TGTGCCAGCAGCGGATTGGGACAGACCAATGAAAAACTGTTTTTT. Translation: CASSGLGQTNEKLFF.

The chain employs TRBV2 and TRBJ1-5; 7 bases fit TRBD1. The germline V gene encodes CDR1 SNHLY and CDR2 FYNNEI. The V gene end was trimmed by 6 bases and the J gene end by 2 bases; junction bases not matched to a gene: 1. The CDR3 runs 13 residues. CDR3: CASRGTGNQPQHF. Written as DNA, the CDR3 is TGTGCCAGCAGGGGGACAGGCAATCAGCCCCAGCATTTT.

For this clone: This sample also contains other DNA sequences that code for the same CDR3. The CDR3 loop reads CASSHGQGIVGVAEAFF. The CDR3 DNA is TGTGCCAGCAGCCATGGGCAGGGGATTGTCGGCGTCGCTGAAGCTTTCTTT. This chain links TRBV5-4 with TRBJ1-1, with D possibly TRBD1 on 6 matching bases. The CDR3 loop spans 17 amino acids. Germline V lookup: CDR1 SGHNT, CDR2 YYREEE (reference sequence). The V gene lost 4 bases and the J gene lost 6 bases, with 25 bases spanning the gap.

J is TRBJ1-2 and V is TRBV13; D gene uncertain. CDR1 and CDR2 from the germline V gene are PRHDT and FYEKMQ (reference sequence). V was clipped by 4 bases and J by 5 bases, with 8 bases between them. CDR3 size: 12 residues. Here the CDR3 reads CASSSFSYGYTF. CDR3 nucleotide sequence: TGTGCCAGCAGCTCCTTCTCGTATGGCTACACCTTC.

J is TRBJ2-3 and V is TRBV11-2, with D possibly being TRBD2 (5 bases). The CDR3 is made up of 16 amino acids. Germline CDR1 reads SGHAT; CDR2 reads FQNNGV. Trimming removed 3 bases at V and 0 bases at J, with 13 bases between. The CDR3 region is CASSFEGGRSTDTQYF. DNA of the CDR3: TGTGCCAGCAGCTTTGAGGGCGGTAGGAGCACAGATACGCAGTATTTT.

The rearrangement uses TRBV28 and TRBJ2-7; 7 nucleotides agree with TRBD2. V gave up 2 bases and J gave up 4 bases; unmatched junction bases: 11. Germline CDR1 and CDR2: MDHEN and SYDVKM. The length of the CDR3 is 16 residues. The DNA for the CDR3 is TGTGCCAGCAGTTTACCGGCGGGCGGGAGTAGGTACGAGCAGTACTTC. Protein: CASSLPAGGSRYEQYF.

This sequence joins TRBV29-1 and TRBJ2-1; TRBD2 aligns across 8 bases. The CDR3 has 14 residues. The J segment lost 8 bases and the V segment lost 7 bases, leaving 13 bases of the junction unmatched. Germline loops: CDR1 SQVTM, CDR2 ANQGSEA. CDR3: CSGWSGGRYDEQFF. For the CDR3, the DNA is TGCAGCGGCTGGAGCGGGGGCCGCTATGATGAGCAGTTCTTC.

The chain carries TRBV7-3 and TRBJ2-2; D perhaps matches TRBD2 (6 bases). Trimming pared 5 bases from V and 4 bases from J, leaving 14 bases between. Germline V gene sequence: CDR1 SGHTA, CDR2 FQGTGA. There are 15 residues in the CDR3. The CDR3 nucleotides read TGTGCCAGCAGCCCAACCCAGACTAGCACCGGGGAGCTGTTTTTT. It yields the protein CASSPTQTSTGELFF.

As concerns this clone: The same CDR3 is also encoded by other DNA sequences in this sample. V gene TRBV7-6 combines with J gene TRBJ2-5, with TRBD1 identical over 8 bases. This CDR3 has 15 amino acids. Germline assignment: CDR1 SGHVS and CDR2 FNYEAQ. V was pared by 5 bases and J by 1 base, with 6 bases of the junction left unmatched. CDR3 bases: TGTGCCAGCAGCCTTGGACAGGGCCCCCAAGAGACCCAGTACTTC. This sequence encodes CASSLGQGPQETQYF.

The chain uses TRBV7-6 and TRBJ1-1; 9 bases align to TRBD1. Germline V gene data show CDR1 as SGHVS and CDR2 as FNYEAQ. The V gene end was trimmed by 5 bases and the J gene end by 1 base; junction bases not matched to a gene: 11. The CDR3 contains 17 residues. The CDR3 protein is CASSLKTTGGPNTEAFF. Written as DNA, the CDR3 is TGTGCCAGCAGCCTAAAAACCACAGGGGGCCCGAACACTGAAGCTTTCTTT.